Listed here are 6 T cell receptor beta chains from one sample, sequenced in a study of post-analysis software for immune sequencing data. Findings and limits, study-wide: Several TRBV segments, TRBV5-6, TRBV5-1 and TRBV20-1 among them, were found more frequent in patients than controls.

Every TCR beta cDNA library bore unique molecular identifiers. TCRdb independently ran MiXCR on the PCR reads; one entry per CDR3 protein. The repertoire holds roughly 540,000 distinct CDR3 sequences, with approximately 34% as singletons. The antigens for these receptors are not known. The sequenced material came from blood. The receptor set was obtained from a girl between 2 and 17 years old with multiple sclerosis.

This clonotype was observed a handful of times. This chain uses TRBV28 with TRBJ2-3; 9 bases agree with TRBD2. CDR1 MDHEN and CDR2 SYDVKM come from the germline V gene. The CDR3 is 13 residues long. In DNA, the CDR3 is TGTGCGAGTGGCGGGGGGGCCGCAGATACGCAGTATTTT. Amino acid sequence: CASGGGAADTQYF.

Here the CDR3 reads CASSERLRADTQYF. As DNA, the CDR3 is TGTGCCAGCAGTGAGAGGCTTCGGGCAGATACGCAGTATTTT. The chain joins TRBV6-1 to TRBJ2-3; D gene unclear. This CDR3 contains 14 residues. Looked up from germline, CDR1 is MNHNS and CDR2 is SASEGT. V was cut by 3 bases and J by 4 bases, with 11 bases left in between.

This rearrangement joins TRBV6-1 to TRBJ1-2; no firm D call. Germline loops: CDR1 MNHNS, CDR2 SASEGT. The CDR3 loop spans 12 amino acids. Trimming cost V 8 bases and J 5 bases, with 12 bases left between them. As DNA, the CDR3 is TGTGCCAGCCTAGGAGGATTATATGGCTACACCTTC. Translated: CASLGGLYGYTF.

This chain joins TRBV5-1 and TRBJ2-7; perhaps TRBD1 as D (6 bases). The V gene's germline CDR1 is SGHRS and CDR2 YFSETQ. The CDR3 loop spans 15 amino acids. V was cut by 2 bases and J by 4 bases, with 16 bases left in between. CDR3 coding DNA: TGCGCCAGCAGCTTCATGACAGGTGCACTTTACGAGCAGTACTTC. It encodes CASSFMTGALYEQYF.

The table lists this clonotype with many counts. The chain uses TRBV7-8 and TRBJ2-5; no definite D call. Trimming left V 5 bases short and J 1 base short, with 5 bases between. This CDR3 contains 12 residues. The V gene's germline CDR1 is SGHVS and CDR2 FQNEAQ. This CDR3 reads CASSALQETQYF. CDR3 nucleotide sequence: TGTGCCAGCAGCGCGCTCCAAGAGACCCAGTACTTC.

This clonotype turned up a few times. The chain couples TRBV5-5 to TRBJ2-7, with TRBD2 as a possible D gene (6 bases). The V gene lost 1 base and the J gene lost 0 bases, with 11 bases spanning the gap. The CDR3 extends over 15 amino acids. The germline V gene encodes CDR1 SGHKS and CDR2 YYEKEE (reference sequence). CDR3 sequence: CASSLLGLVSYEQYF. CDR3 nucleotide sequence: TGTGCCAGCAGCTTGTTGGGACTGGTCTCCTACGAGCAGTACTTC.